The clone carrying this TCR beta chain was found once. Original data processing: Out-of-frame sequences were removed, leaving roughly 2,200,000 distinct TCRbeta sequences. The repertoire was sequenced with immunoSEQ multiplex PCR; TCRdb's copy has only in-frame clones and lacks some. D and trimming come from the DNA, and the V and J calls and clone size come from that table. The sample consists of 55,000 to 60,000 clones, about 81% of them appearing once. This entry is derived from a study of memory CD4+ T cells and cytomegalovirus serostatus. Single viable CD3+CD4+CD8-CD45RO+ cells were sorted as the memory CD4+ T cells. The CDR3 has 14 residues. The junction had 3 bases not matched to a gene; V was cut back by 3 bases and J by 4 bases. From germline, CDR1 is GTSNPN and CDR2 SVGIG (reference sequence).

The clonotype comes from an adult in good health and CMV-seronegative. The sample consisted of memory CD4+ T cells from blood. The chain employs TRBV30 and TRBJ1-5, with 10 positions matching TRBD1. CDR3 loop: CAWSAGQGNQPQHF. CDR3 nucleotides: TGTGCCTGGAGCGCGGGACAGGGGAATCAGCCCCAGCATTTT.